The rows below give T cell receptor beta chains drawn from one sample of a study of OX40 agonist ivuxolimab in advanced cancers. TCRdb's table, derived via immunoSEQ multiplex PCR, lists solely in-frame clones and lacks some. The repertoire consists of tens of thousands of clones, with 75% to 90% occurring once and the leading ten covering 25%. Sample: CD4+ or CD8+ T cells sorted from blood, taken in a trial of the OX40 agonist ivuxolimab. The receptors were sampled from an adult with an advanced solid tumor such as melanoma, head and neck, liver or kidney cancer. Each CDR3 is given with its conserved first and last residue. The D gene is left open where the match is weak. Clone size is not always given. Where it is, it says once, few, many or a class for expanded clones.

D: NA; V: TRBV4-3; J: TRBJ1-6; size: NA; DNA: TGCGCCAGCAGCCAAACCTCAGAGAATCTGAATTCACCCCTCCACTTT; CDR3: CASSQTSENLNSPLHF
D: NA; V: TRBV2; J: TRBJ1-1; size: NA; DNA: TGTGCCAGCAGGGGGGTGGGGGCTTTCTTT; CDR3: CASRGVGAFF
D: NA; V: TRBV7-9; J: TRBJ1-3; size: NA; DNA: TGTGCCAGCAGCTTATCTATACCACTAATGAGCTCTGGAAACACCATATATTTT; CDR3: CASSLSIPLMSSGNTIYF
D: NA; V: TRBV9; J: TRBJ1-3; size: NA; DNA: TGTGCCAGCAGCGGACAGAGAGGAAACACCATATATTTT; CDR3: CASSGQRGNTIYF
D: TRBD2; V: TRBV5-1; J: TRBJ2-7; size: NA; DNA: TGCGCCAGCAGCTTGGGCCTAGCGGGAGGCGACGAGCAGTACTTC; CDR3: CASSLGLAGGDEQYF
D: NA; V: TRBV27; J: TRBJ2-7; size: NA; DNA: TGTGCCAGCAGTTTCAGTCCCTACGAGCAGTACTTC; CDR3: CASSFSPYEQYF
D: NA; V: TRBV15; J: TRBJ2-1; size: NA; DNA: TGTGCCACCAGCAGAGACAGGGTATCACATGAGCAGTTCTTC; CDR3: CATSRDRVSHEQFF
D: TRBD2; V: TRBV7-9; J: TRBJ2-3; size: once; DNA: TGTGCCAGCAGCACCCGGACTAGCGGGGGGACAGATACGCAGTATTTT; CDR3: CASSTRTSGGTDTQYF
D: TRBD2; V: TRBV5-1; J: TRBJ2-7; size: NA; DNA: TGCGCCAGCAGCTGGACTAGGGCCGAGGGGTCCTACGAGCAGTACTTC; CDR3: CASSWTRAEGSYEQYF
D: NA; V: TRBV27; J: TRBJ1-1; size: NA; DNA: TGTGCCAGCAGTTTTCCCCCACGTATTGTAGGCCGCGAAGCTTTCTTT; CDR3: CASSFPPRIVGREAFF
D: TRBD2; V: TRBV7-9; J: TRBJ2-1; size: NA; DNA: TGTGCCAGCAGCCCCGGGTTCGGGGGGGGATCATACAATGAGCAGTTCTTC; CDR3: CASSPGFGGGSYNEQFF
D: NA; V: TRBV4-1; J: TRBJ2-1; size: NA; DNA: TGCGCCAGCAGCCAAGAAGGGTCAGGATCCTACAATGAGCAGTTCTTC; CDR3: CASSQEGSGSYNEQFF
D: NA; V: TRBV4-3; J: TRBJ2-1; size: NA; DNA: TGCGCCAGCAGCCAAGATGGGACAAACTACAATGAGCAGTTCTTC; CDR3: CASSQDGTNYNEQFF
D: NA; V: TRBV14; J: TRBJ1-2; size: NA; DNA: TGTGCCAGCAGCCAAGATAACAGCCCGGGGGATGGCTACACCTTC; CDR3: CASSQDNSPGDGYTF
D: NA; V: TRBV5-3; J: TRBJ1-4; size: NA; DNA: TGTGCCAGAAGCTCTACAGGGAGGGGTAGCGGAAAACTGTTTTTT; CDR3: CARSSTGRGSGKLFF
D: TRBD2; V: TRBV4-1; J: TRBJ2-1; size: NA; DNA: TGCGCCAGCAGCCAAGGGATTGGACTAGCGGACAATGAGCAGTTCTTC; CDR3: CASSQGIGLADNEQFF
D: TRBD1; V: TRBV30; J: TRBJ2-1; size: NA; DNA: TGTGCCTGGCTCCGGGACAGGTCCTACAATGAGCAGTTCTTC; CDR3: CAWLRDRSYNEQFF
D: TRBD1; V: TRBV9; J: TRBJ1-1; size: NA; DNA: TGTGCCAGCAGCGTAGAGGGACAGGGAAACACTGAAGCTTTCTTT; CDR3: CASSVEGQGNTEAFF
D: NA; V: TRBV4-1; J: TRBJ2-7; size: NA; DNA: TGCGCCAGCCAACAAAACACAGGGAATTACGAGCAGTACTTC; CDR3: CASQQNTGNYEQYF
D: NA; V: TRBV13; J: TRBJ2-7; size: NA; DNA: TGTGCCAGCAGCTTAGGGGAGGCCTACGAGCAGTACTTC; CDR3: CASSLGEAYEQYF
D: NA; V: TRBV9; J: TRBJ2-1; size: few; DNA: TGTGCCAGCAGCGTAGGGGACGCCAATGAGCAGTTCTTC; CDR3: CASSVGDANEQFF
D: TRBD1; V: TRBV10-1; J: TRBJ1-1; size: NA; DNA: TGCGCCAGAGCCGGACAGGCTCTGTGGGGGACTGAAGCTTTCTTT; CDR3: CARAGQALWGTEAFF
D: TRBD2; V: TRBV27; J: TRBJ2-7; size: NA; DNA: TGTGCCAGCAGTCTCAGACTAGCGGGGGGCCCATCCTACGAGCAGTACTTC; CDR3: CASSLRLAGGPSYEQYF
D: NA; V: TRBV9; J: TRBJ1-2; size: NA; DNA: TGTGCCAGCAAATCGGGTGGCTACACCTTC; CDR3: CASKSGGYTF
D: TRBD2; V: TRBV19; J: TRBJ2-5; size: NA; DNA: TGTGCCAGTAGTATAGTCGGGGGGGAAGAGACCCAGTACTTC; CDR3: CASSIVGGEETQYF
D: NA; V: TRBV5-1; J: TRBJ2-7; size: once; DNA: TGCGCCAGCAGCTTGACAGGGGGGGATGAGCAGTACTTC; CDR3: CASSLTGGDEQYF
D: NA; V: TRBV4-3; J: TRBJ1-1; size: NA; DNA: TGCGCCAGCAGCCAAGACCCAGCTTGGAACACTGAAGCTTTCTTT; CDR3: CASSQDPAWNTEAFF
D: TRBD2; V: TRBV15; J: TRBJ2-7; size: NA; DNA: TGTGCCACCAGCAGAGGGAGGGGACTAGCCTACGAGCAGTACTTC; CDR3: CATSRGRGLAYEQYF
D: TRBD2; V: TRBV5-4; J: TRBJ2-7; size: NA; DNA: TGTGCCAGCAGCTTGTTGCTAGCGGAAGAGCAGTACTTC; CDR3: CASSLLLAEEQYF
D: TRBD1; V: TRBV7-2; J: TRBJ2-7; size: NA; DNA: TGTGCCAGCAGCTTAGTCACAGGGGGGAACGAGCAGTACTTC; CDR3: CASSLVTGGNEQYF
D: TRBD2; V: TRBV19; J: TRBJ2-1; size: NA; DNA: TGTGCCAGTAGTATAGGCACCGGCGGGAGGAGCAATGAGCAGTTCTTC; CDR3: CASSIGTGGRSNEQFF
D: NA; V: TRBV2; J: TRBJ1-1; size: once; DNA: TGTGCCAGCAGTGTCAGGACAGAAGTTGAAGCTTTCTTT; CDR3: CASSVRTEVEAFF
D: NA; V: TRBV14; J: TRBJ2-7; size: NA; DNA: TGTGCCAGCAGCCGCTTATGGGCAGGGAGAAACGAGCAGTACTTC; CDR3: CASSRLWAGRNEQYF
D: NA; V: TRBV5-5; J: TRBJ2-2; size: NA; DNA: TGTGCCAGCAGCTTGTTCTTGATAAGGGGAAACACCGGGGAGCTGTTTTTT; CDR3: CASSLFLIRGNTGELFF
D: TRBD1; V: TRBV27; J: TRBJ2-3; size: NA; DNA: TGTGCCAGCAGAGGGACAGGGAACCCAGATACGCAGTATTTT; CDR3: CASRGTGNPDTQYF
D: NA; V: TRBV30; J: TRBJ2-1; size: NA; DNA: TGTGCCTGGTCTCCCACTAGTATCAATGAGCAGTTCTTC; CDR3: CAWSPTSINEQFF
D: TRBD1; V: TRBV7-9; J: TRBJ2-7; size: NA; DNA: TGTGCCAGCAGCATGACAGGGAATGAGCAGTACTTC; CDR3: CASSMTGNEQYF
D: NA; V: TRBV7-9; J: TRBJ2-1; size: few; DNA: TGTGCCAGCAGCTCTGGGAGCCTGCCTGAGCAGTTCTTC; CDR3: CASSSGSLPEQFF
D: TRBD2; V: TRBV9; J: TRBJ2-1; size: NA; DNA: TGTGCCACCTCGTCGGGGGGGAGCTCCTACAATGAGCAGTTCTTC; CDR3: CATSSGGSSYNEQFF
D: NA; V: TRBV7-9; J: TRBJ1-2; size: NA; DNA: TGTGCCAGCAGCTTAGCGCTTGGGGGCCAAGGCTACACCTTC; CDR3: CASSLALGGQGYTF
D: TRBD1; V: TRBV4-1; J: TRBJ1-1; size: NA; DNA: TGCGCCAGCAGCCAAGACGGACAGGGGGGACAGTTATCTGAAGCTTTCTTT; CDR3: CASSQDGQGGQLSEAFF
D: NA; V: TRBV7-3; J: TRBJ1-1; size: NA; DNA: TGTGCCAGCAGCAAAGTTGGGGGATTGAACACTGAAGCTTTCTTT; CDR3: CASSKVGGLNTEAFF
D: TRBD2; V: TRBV5-1; J: TRBJ2-5; size: medium-sized; DNA: TGCGCCAGCAAATACGGGACTAGCGGGGAGACCCAGTACTTC; CDR3: CASKYGTSGETQYF
D: TRBD2; V: TRBV10-3; J: TRBJ2-1; size: NA; DNA: TGTGCCACCGACCCGGGGGGTATCAATGAGCAGTTCTTC; CDR3: CATDPGGINEQFF
D: TRBD2; V: TRBV12-5; J: TRBJ2-1; size: NA; DNA: TGTGCTAGTGCCTTTCTAGCGGGGGGGCGGAATGAGCAGTTCTTC; CDR3: CASAFLAGGRNEQFF
D: NA; V: TRBV7-9; J: TRBJ1-3; size: NA; DNA: TGTGCCAGCAGCTTAGGGGGGACTGGAAACACCATATATTTT; CDR3: CASSLGGTGNTIYF
D: TRBD2; V: TRBV7-3; J: TRBJ2-7; size: NA; DNA: TGTGCCAGCACCTGGACTAGCGGGAGCTACGAGCAGTACTTC; CDR3: CASTWTSGSYEQYF
D: NA; V: TRBV25-1; J: TRBJ2-5; size: NA; DNA: TGTGCCAGCAGTCCGGACGAGGAGGGGGAGACCCAGTACTTC; CDR3: CASSPDEEGETQYF
D: NA; V: TRBV11-2; J: TRBJ2-7; size: NA; DNA: TGTGCCAGCAGCTTAGACAGGGGCACCTACGAGCAGTACTTC; CDR3: CASSLDRGTYEQYF
D: TRBD2; V: TRBV27; J: TRBJ2-1; size: NA; DNA: TGTGCCAGCAGTCTATCAACTAGCGCGAGCTCCTACAATGAGCAGTTCTTC; CDR3: CASSLSTSASSYNEQFF
D: NA; V: TRBV19; J: TRBJ2-6; size: NA; DNA: TGTGCCAGTGAGCGGACCCCGGTTCTGTCTGGGGCCAACGTCCTGACTTTC; CDR3: CASERTPVLSGANVLTF
D: NA; V: TRBV27; J: TRBJ2-3; size: NA; DNA: TGTGCCAGCAGTTTGGGTAGCGGCACAGATACGCAGTATTTT; CDR3: CASSLGSGTDTQYF
D: TRBD2; V: TRBV11-2; J: TRBJ2-4; size: NA; DNA: TGTGCCAGCAGCTCACCCCGGGGGGGCCAAATAGCCAAAAACATTCAGTACTTC; CDR3: CASSSPRGGQIAKNIQYF